One sample yielded the 27 T cell receptor beta chains listed below, sequenced in a study of shared clonotypes between healthy human individuals (TCRdb year 2020). Library preparation was by the immunoSEQ multiplex PCR assay. Held by TCRdb, this immuneACCESS table contains in-frame sequences only and omits some clones. Under half of the omission traces to an unresolved V gene where checked; the cause of the rest is unknown. A total of around 510,000 clones appear in this sample, around three quarters of them only once. The top ten hold around 12% of the sample. The specimen sequenced was PBMCs. These receptors all come from a woman between 35 and 50 years old in good health. Some clones in this sample may be carry-over from other donors' samples.

This clone was observed a single time. The CDR3 DNA follows: TGTGCCAGCAGAACCGGGGAACGAGGGGAGCTGTTTTTT. It yields the protein CASRTGERGELFF. The genes are TRBV28 and TRBJ2-2; tentatively, D is TRBD2 (5 bases). This CDR3 is 13 amino acids long. Germline CDR1 reads MDHEN; CDR2 reads SYDVKM. Deletions cut 6 bases from V and 8 bases from J, with 13 bases between.

Ten or more counts support this clone. The chain combines TRBV19 with TRBJ2-7; D unresolved. This CDR3 contains 15 residues. From germline, CDR1 is LNHDA and CDR2 SQIVND (reference sequence). V shed 0 bases and J shed 3 bases, with 12 bases lying between them. CDR3 in DNA: TGTGCCAGTAGTATAGATTCTTCAGCTCGCTACGAGCAGTACTTC. As protein: CASSIDSSARYEQYF.

This chain joins TRBV30 and TRBJ1-5, with D tentatively TRBD1 (5 bases). V lost 4 bases and J lost 5, with 12 bases in between. This CDR3 contains 13 residues. CDR1 GTSNPN and CDR2 SVGIG come from the germline V gene (reference sequence). In DNA form, the CDR3 reads TGTGCCTGGACCCAGGGTGGGGATCAGCCCCAGCATTTT. Residues: CAWTQGGDQPQHF. The variable domain in full, completed from reference TRBV30 and TRBJ1-5, reads SQTIHQWPATLVQPVGSPLSLECTVEGTSNPNLYWYRQAAGRGLQLLFYSVGIGQISSEVPQNLSASRPQDRQFILSSKKLLLSDSGFYLCAWTQGGDQPQHFGDGTRLSIL.

This clone was counted a few times. This sequence joins TRBV5-6 and TRBJ2-7; 10 bases line up with TRBD1. V trimming: 3 bases; J trimming: 9 bases; junction bases outside the gene matches: 15. Looked up from germline, CDR1 is SGHDT and CDR2 is YYEEEE. This CDR3 comprises 16 residues. The CDR3 nucleotides are TGTGCCAGCAGCTCCCTGGGGACAGGGGTCTCCTATGTGCAGTACTTC. Protein sequence: CASSSLGTGVSYVQYF.

The chain joins TRBV6-1 to TRBJ1-1, with 8 bases fitting TRBD1. CDR3 length equals 14 residues. Germline V gene data show CDR1 as MNHNS and CDR2 as SASEGT. Unmatched junction bases numbered 11, after V lost 8 bases and J lost 6 bases. The CDR3 loop reads CASGQGYSGAEAFF. CDR3 coding DNA: TGTGCCAGCGGACAGGGCTATTCTGGGGCTGAAGCTTTCTTT.

On this clone itself: Only one base separates this from a far larger clonotype, so it likely reflects a read error. The chain uses TRBV18 and TRBJ2-3; 9 bases align to TRBD2. Germline-derived CDR1 and CDR2 are KGHSH and LQKENI. The CDR3 runs 19 residues. V lost 3 bases and J lost 0; bases outside the gene matches: 13. The CDR3, as DNA: TGTGCCAGCTCACCTCCAACTAGCGGGCACGCCTCTAGCACAGATACGCAGTATTTT. Residues: CASSPPTSGHASSTDTQYF.

In the case of this clone: Other DNA sequences of this sample code for an identical CDR3. This rearrangement joins TRBV6-4 to TRBJ1-2; TRBD1 matches 7 bases. Losses at the gene ends were 5 bases for V and 0 bases for J; bases not matched to a gene: 12. The germline V gene has CDR1 MRHNA and CDR2 SNTAGT. This CDR3 is 17 amino acids long. The CDR3 sequence: CASSTGQVLAANYGYTF. The CDR3 region has the DNA TGTGCCAGCAGTACCGGACAGGTTCTAGCGGCTAACTATGGCTACACCTTC.

This clone was seen once. The chain links TRBV30 to TRBJ1-6; D is ambiguous. Trimming shortened V by 2 bases and J by 1 base, and 9 bases separated the two germline ends. The CDR3 contains 15 residues. The V gene's germline CDR1 is GTSNPN and CDR2 SVGIG (reference sequence). CDR3 region: CAWSSLGSYNSPLHF. The CDR3 nucleotides are TGTGCCTGGAGTTCCTTGGGGTCCTATAATTCACCCCTCCACTTT.

The rearrangement uses TRBV7-8 and TRBJ2-5; TRBD2 aligns across 7 bases. The germline CDR1 and CDR2 sequences are SGHVS and FQNEAQ. CDR3 length: 16 residues. The J segment lost 5 bases and the V segment lost 2 bases, leaving 11 bases of the junction unmatched. CDR3: CASSLPPWTRWETQYF. Here the CDR3 DNA reads TGTGCCAGCAGCTTACCCCCCTGGACTAGGTGGGAGACCCAGTACTTC.

This clone was seen only once. The rearrangement uses TRBV6-6 and TRBJ2-7; the D gene is possibly TRBD1 (6 bases). Per germline, CDR1 MNHNY and CDR2 SVGAGI (reference sequence). Trimming cost V 1 base and J 5 bases, with 12 bases left between them. This CDR3 has 14 residues. CDR3 residues: CASSYFDRRDEQYF. The CDR3 nucleotides are TGTGCCAGCAGTTACTTTGACAGGCGGGACGAGCAGTACTTC.

The chain combines TRBV7-9 with TRBJ2-7; no firm D call. The V gene lost 2 bases and the J gene lost 2 bases, with 19 bases spanning the gap. Germline V lookup: CDR1 SEHNR, CDR2 FQNEAQ (reference sequence). The CDR3 has 17 residues. This chain's CDR3 is CASSLSPWQVLTYEQYF. Here the CDR3 DNA reads TGTGCCAGCAGCTTAAGCCCATGGCAAGTTTTAACCTACGAGCAGTACTTC. The entire variable domain, with the rest obtained from reference TRBV7-9 and TRBJ2-7, is as follows: DTGVSQNPRHKITKRGQNVTFRCDPISEHNRLYWYRQTLGQGPEFLTYFQNEAQLEKSRLLSDRFSAERPKGSFSTLEIQRTEQGDSAMYLCASSLSPWQVLTYEQYFGPGTRLTVT.

Comment on this clone: An end of the junction does not agree with germline; a read error may underlie this. The gene calls are TRBV5-6 and TRBJ1-2, with D uncertain. Germline values: CDR1 SGHDT, CDR2 YYEEEE. CDR3 length equals 14 residues. The CDR3 loop reads CASSLFRTNYGYAF. CDR3 DNA: TGTGCCAGCAGCTTGTTCAGGACCAACTATGGCTACGCCTTC.

The genes are TRBV28 and TRBJ1-2; the D gene is possibly TRBD1 (6 bases). Trimming stripped 5 bases from V and 2 bases from J, with 12 bases between. CDR1 MDHEN and CDR2 SYDVKM come from the germline V gene. The CDR3 runs 14 residues. The CDR3 DNA reads as TGTGCCAGCAGTGAACACACAGGGAACTATGGCTACACCTTC. Translated, it gives CASSEHTGNYGYTF.

This clone was counted ten times or more. This same CDR3 is encoded by further DNA sequences in the sample. The chain has TRBV6-1 and TRBJ1-5; D is uncertain. With 6 bases removed from V and 5 bases from J, the gap between germline ends came to 11 bases. CDR1 is MNHNS and CDR2 is SASEGT in the germline V gene. The CDR3 extends over 13 amino acids. CDR3 amino acids: CASSPMPHQPQHF. Here the CDR3 DNA reads TGTGCCAGCAGCCCTATGCCTCATCAGCCCCAGCATTTT.

The rearrangement links TRBV25-1 to TRBJ1-2; D is undetermined. V lost 0 bases and J 7 bases, leaving 3 bases between the germline ends. The CDR3 has 11 residues. The V gene's germline CDR1 is MGHDK and CDR2 SYGVNS. The DNA for the CDR3 is TGTGCCAGCAGTGAATATTCTGGCTACACCTTC. Protein: CASSEYSGYTF.

This rearrangement joins TRBV7-2 to TRBJ2-7; 8 bases are a match to TRBD1. The germline V gene has CDR1 SGHTA and CDR2 FQGNSA. The V segment lost 5 bases and the J segment 3 bases; nucleotides outside the gene matches: 6. This CDR3 spans 14 amino acids. CDR3 region: CASSTRTGNYEQYF. In DNA, the CDR3 is TGTGCCAGCAGCACCAGGACAGGGAACTACGAGCAGTACTTC.

Of note for this clone: It is likely a read error: a sequence one base away is far more abundant. The gene calls are TRBV5-8 and TRBJ2-7; possible D gene TRBD1, 5 bases. V was trimmed by 1 base and J by 2 bases, leaving 7 bases between them. This CDR3 has 13 residues. Germline lookup yields CDR1 SGHTS and CDR2 YDEGEE. For the CDR3, the DNA is TGTGCCAGCAGCTTGCAGGGCCCCTACGAGCAGTACTTC. Translated: CASSLQGPYEQYF. Variable domain in full (rest from reference TRBV5-8 and TRBJ2-7): EAGVTQSPTHLIKTRGQQATLRCSPISGHTSVYWYQQALGLGLQFLLWYDEGEERNRGNFPPRFSGRQFPNYSSELNVNALELEDSALYLCASSLQGPYEQYFGPGTRLTVT.

The chain links TRBV6-5 to TRBJ1-2; 8 bases agree with TRBD1. V lost 2 bases to trimming and J lost 6 bases; unmatched junction nucleotides: 8. Germline V lookup: CDR1 MNHEY, CDR2 SVGAGI. The CDR3 has 15 residues. Written as DNA, the CDR3 is TGTGCCAGCAGTTACGATCCGGGACAGGTCAATGGCTACACCTTC. Encoded protein: CASSYDPGQVNGYTF.

V gene TRBV30 combines with J gene TRBJ2-3, with 10 bases lining up with TRBD2. From germline, CDR1 is GTSNPN and CDR2 SVGIG (reference sequence). After removal of 0 bases from V and 4 bases from J, the junction contained 4 bases not matched to a gene. The CDR3 runs to 15 residues. CDR3 amino acids: CAWSVIAGGADTQYF. In DNA form, the CDR3 reads TGTGCCTGGAGTGTTATAGCGGGAGGCGCAGATACGCAGTATTTT. The full variable domain, its missing parts supplied by reference TRBV30 and TRBJ2-3, is SQTIHQWPATLVQPVGSPLSLECTVEGTSNPNLYWYRQAAGRGLQLLFYSVGIGQISSEVPQNLSASRPQDRQFILSSKKLLLSDSGFYLCAWSVIAGGADTQYFGPGTRLTVL.

This chain connects TRBV6-1 to TRBJ1-1, with unresolved D. Between the trimmed V and J ends, which lost 6 bases and 4 bases, there was a span of 9 bases. The CDR3 contains 12 residues. Germline V CDR1 and CDR2: MNHNS, SASEGT. The DNA for the CDR3 is TGTGCCAGCAGCGTGGGGAGCACTGAAGCTTTCTTT. As protein: CASSVGSTEAFF.

As regards this clone: One base away lies a much larger clone, so this may be a sequencing read error. The chain joins TRBV28 to TRBJ2-7; D might be TRBD1 (6 bases). Germline loops: CDR1 MDHEN, CDR2 SYDVKM. CDR3 size: 12 residues. V gave up 6 bases and J gave up 3 bases, with 9 bases separating them. In nucleotides, the CDR3 is TGTGCCAGCAGCCGACAGGTCTACGAGCAGTACTTC. Translating gives CASSRQVYEQYF. The complete variable domain, with remaining parts taken from reference TRBV28 and TRBJ2-7, reads DVKVTQSSRYLVKRTGEKVFLECVQDMDHENMFWYRQDPGLGLRLIYFSYDVKMKEKGDIPEGYSVSREKKERFSLILESASTNQTSMYLCASSRQVYEQYFGPGTRLTVT.

V and J are TRBV27 and TRBJ1-1, with D hard to call. The V end was cut by 0 bases, the J end by 4 bases, with 9 bases between. Germline CDR1 and CDR2: MNHEY and SMNVEV (reference sequence). The CDR3 extends over 14 amino acids. The CDR3 protein is CASSLSLGVTEAFF. The CDR3 DNA follows: TGTGCCAGCAGTTTATCGCTCGGGGTCACTGAAGCTTTCTTT.

In the case of this clone: It differs at one base from a far larger clone, so likely a read error. V gene TRBV11-2 combines with J gene TRBJ2-7; unclear D gene. This CDR3 region has 14 residues. The V gene's germline CDR1 is SGHAT and CDR2 FQNNGV. The CDR3 protein is CAGSLDRLFYEQYF. CDR3 DNA sequence: TGTGCCGGCAGCTTAGATCGATTATTTTACGAGCAGTACTTC. The complete variable domain, with remaining parts taken from reference TRBV11-2 and TRBJ2-7, reads EAGVAQSPRYKIIEKRQSVAFWCNPISGHATLYWYQQILGQGPKLLIQFQNNGVVDDSQLPKDRFSAERLKGVDSTLKIQPAKLEDSAVYLCAGSLDRLFYEQYFGPGTRLTVT.

V and J are TRBV2 and TRBJ2-2; 8 nucleotides line up with TRBD2. The CDR3 runs 14 residues. V lost 7 bases to trimming and J lost 7 bases; unmatched junction nucleotides: 8. The germline CDR1 and CDR2 sequences are SNHLY and FYNNEI. The DNA of the CDR3 is TGTGCCAGCAAGGCGGGAGGTGTAGGCGGGGAGCTGTTTTTT. It translates to CASKAGGVGGELFF. Looking up the rest from reference TRBV2 and TRBJ2-2 gives the full variable domain: EPEVTQTPSHQVTQMGQEVILRCVPISNHLYFYWYRQILGQKVEFLVSFYNNEISEKSEIFDDQFSVERPDGSNFTLKIRSTKLEDSAMYFCASKAGGVGGELFFGEGSRLTVL.

This chain connects TRBV29-1 to TRBJ2-7; 10 bases agree with TRBD2. This CDR3 region has 13 residues. Germline V lookup: CDR1 SQVTM, CDR2 ANQGSEA. J was trimmed by 6 bases and V by 2 bases; bases with no gene match: 4. CDR3 coding DNA: TGCAGCGTTGAACCAGCGGGGGGGAGCGAGCAGTACTTC. Translated, it gives CSVEPAGGSEQYF.

The genes are TRBV4-1 and TRBJ2-7; D possibly uses TRBD1 or TRBD2 (6 bases each). Trimming left V 0 bases short and J 4 bases short, with 13 bases between. This CDR3 has 15 residues. CDR1 and CDR2 (germline): MGHRA, YSYEKL. The CDR3 is CASSQDPQGTYEQYF. CDR3 sequence (DNA): TGCGCCAGCAGCCAAGATCCCCAGGGGACTTACGAGCAGTACTTC.

In DNA form, the CDR3 reads TGTGCCAGCAGTTTACAAATAGTGGGAGGAAAACTGTTTTTT. This encodes CASSLQIVGGKLFF. The V gene is TRBV28, the J gene TRBJ1-4; D uncertain. The CDR3 has 14 amino acids. The germline V gene has CDR1 MDHEN and CDR2 SYDVKM. Trimming left V 2 bases short and J 10 bases short, with 14 bases between. Full variable domain (remainder filled in from reference TRBV28 and TRBJ1-4): DVKVTQSSRYLVKRTGEKVFLECVQDMDHENMFWYRQDPGLGLRLIYFSYDVKMKEKGDIPEGYSVSREKKERFSLILESASTNQTSMYLCASSLQIVGGKLFFGSGTQLSVL.